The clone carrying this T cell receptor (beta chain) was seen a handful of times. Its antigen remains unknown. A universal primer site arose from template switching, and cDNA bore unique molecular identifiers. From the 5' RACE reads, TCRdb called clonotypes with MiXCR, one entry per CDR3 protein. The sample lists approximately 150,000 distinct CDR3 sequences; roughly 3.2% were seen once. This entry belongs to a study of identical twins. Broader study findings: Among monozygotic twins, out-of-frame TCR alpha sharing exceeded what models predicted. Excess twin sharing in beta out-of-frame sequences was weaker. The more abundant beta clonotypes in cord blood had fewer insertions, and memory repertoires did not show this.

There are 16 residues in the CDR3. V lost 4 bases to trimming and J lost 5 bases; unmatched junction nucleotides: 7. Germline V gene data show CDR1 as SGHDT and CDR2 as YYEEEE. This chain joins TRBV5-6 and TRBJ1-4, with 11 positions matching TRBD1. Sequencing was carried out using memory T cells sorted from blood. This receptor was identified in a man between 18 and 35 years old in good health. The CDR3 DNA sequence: TGTGCCAGCAGCGCCGGACAGGGGGCGCCGAATGAAAAACTGTTTTTT. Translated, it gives CASSAGQGAPNEKLFF.